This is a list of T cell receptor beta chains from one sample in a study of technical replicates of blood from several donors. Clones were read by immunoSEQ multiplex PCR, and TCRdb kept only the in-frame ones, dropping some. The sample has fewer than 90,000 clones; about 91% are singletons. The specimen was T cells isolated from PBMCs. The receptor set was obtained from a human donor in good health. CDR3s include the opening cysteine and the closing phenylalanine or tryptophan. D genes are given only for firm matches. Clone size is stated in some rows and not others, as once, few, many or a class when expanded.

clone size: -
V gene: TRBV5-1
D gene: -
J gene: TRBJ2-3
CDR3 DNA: TGCGCCAGCAGCTTGGACCGAGGGAATACGCAGTATTTT
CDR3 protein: CASSLDRGNTQYF

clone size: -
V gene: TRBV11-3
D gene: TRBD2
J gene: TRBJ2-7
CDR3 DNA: TGTGCCAGCAGCTTTGACTCTAGCGGCTACGAGCAGTACTTC
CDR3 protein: CASSFDSSGYEQYF

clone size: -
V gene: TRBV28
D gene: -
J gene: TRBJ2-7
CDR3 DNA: TGTGCCAGCAGTTCCCCCCGGACATTTAGGGAGCAGTACTTC
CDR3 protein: CASSSPRTFREQYF

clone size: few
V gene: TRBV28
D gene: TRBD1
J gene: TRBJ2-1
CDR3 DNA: TGTGCCAGCAGTCCCACCGCCGGGACAGGGGGCAAAGGTGAGCAGTTCTTC
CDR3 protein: CASSPTAGTGGKGEQFF

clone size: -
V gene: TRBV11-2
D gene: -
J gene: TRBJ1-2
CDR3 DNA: TGTGCCAGCAGCTTGCCAGGGGTTGCCTATGGCTACACCTTC
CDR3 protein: CASSLPGVAYGYTF

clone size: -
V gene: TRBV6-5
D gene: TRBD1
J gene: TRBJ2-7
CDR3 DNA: TGTGCCAGCAGTGACGGACAGGTTCCCAACGAGCAGTACTTC
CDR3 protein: CASSDGQVPNEQYF

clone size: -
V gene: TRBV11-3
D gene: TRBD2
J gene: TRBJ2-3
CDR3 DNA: TGTGCCAGCAGCTTACTAGCGGGAGATACGCAGTATTTT
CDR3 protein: CASSLLAGDTQYF

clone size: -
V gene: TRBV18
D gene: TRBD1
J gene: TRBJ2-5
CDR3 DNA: TGTGCCAGCTCCCCCGGGACAGGGATACAAGAGACCCAGTACTTC
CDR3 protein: CASSPGTGIQETQYF

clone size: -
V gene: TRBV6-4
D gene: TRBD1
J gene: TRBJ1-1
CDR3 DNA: TGTGCCAGCAGTGCTGACAGGGGCGCTGAAGCTTTCTTT
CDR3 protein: CASSADRGAEAFF

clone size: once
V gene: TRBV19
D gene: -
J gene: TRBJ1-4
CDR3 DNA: TGTGCCAGTAGTATACGCGGAGGAACTAATGAAAAACTGTTTTTT
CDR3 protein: CASSIRGGTNEKLFF

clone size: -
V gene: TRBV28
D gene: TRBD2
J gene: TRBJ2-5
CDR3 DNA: TGTGCCAGCAGTTTACTAGCGGGAGATGAGACCCAGTACTTC
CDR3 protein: CASSLLAGDETQYF

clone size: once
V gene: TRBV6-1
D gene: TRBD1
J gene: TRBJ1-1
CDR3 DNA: TGTGCCAGCTCAGGACAGGGGACCACTGAAGCTTTCTTT
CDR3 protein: CASSGQGTTEAFF

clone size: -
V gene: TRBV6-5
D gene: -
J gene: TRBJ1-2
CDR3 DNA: TGTGCCAGCTCGGCTACCAGGATCTATGGCTACACCTTC
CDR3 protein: CASSATRIYGYTF

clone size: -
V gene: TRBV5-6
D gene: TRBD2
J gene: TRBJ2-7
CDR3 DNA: TGTGCCAGCAGCCTAGCTAGCGGGAGGTTCTACGAGCAGTACTTC
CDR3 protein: CASSLASGRFYEQYF

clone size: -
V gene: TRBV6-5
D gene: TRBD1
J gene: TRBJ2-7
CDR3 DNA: TGTGCCAGCAGCCGGGACAGGGGATCCCCCTACGAGCAGTACTTC
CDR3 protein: CASSRDRGSPYEQYF

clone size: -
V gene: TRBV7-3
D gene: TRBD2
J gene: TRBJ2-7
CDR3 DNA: TGTGCCAGCAGCTTAATAGCGGGGAACGAGCAGTACTTC
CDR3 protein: CASSLIAGNEQYF

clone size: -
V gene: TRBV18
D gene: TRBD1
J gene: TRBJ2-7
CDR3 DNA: TGTGCCAGCTCACCGAGAGCCGGGACAGGTGAATACGAGCAGTACTTC
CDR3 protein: CASSPRAGTGEYEQYF

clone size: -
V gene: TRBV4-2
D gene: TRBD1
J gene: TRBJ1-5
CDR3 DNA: TGTGCCAGCAGCCAAGAGACAGGGAGCAATCAGCCCCAGCATTTT
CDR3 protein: CASSQETGSNQPQHF

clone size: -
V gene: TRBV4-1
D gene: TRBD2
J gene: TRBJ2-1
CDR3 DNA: TGCGCCAGCAGCCAAGGACGGCGGACTAGCGGAGGATCCTACAATGAGCAGTTCTTC
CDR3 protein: CASSQGRRTSGGSYNEQFF

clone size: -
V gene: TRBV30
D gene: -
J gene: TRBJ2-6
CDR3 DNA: TGTGCCTGGAGTGTAAAAGTATGGGACTCAGTCTCTGGGGCCAACGTCCTGACTTTC
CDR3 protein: CAWSVKVWDSVSGANVLTF

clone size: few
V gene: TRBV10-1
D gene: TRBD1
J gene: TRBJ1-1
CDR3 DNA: TGCGCCAGCAGTGAGGGACAGGGGGCAGGGACTGAAGCTTTCTTT
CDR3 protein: CASSEGQGAGTEAFF

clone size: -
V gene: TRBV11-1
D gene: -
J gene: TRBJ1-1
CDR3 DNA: TGTGCCAGCAGCCCTGGTTATAGGGGCGGCGACACTGAAGCTTTCTTT
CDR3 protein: CASSPGYRGGDTEAFF

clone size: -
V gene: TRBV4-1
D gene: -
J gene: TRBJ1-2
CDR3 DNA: TGCGCCAGCAGACCCGAGGACGGGGGTTCCTATGGCTACACCTTC
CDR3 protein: CASRPEDGGSYGYTF

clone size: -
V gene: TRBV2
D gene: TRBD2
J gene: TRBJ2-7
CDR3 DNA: TGTGCCAGCAGCCAACTGCCGGGACTAGCGGAGAACTACGAGCAGTACTTC
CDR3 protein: CASSQLPGLAENYEQYF

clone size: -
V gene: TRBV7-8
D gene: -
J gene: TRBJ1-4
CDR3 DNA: TGTGCCAGCAGCGTTCAGGGCAGCAACGAAAAACTGTTTTTT
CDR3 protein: CASSVQGSNEKLFF

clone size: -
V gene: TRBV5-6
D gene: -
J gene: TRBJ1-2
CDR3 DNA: TGTGCCAGCAGCTTCCCTGGAACAGGGACCTATGGCTACACCTTC
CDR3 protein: CASSFPGTGTYGYTF

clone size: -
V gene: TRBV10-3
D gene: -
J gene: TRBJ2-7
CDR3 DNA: TGTGCCATCGCGGTTCCCTACGAGCAGTACTTC
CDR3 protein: CAIAVPYEQYF

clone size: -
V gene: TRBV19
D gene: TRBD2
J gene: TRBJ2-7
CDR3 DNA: TGTGCCAGTAGGGCGGGACTAGCGGGAGAAAGAAGGCGCCACGAGCAGTACTTC
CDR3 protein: CASRAGLAGERRRHEQYF